These 10 T cell receptor beta chains came from one sample sequenced in a study of early T cells in non-severe SARS-CoV-2 infection (dated by TCRdb to about 2021). To prepare the library, 5' RACE was applied. Sequencing took place on a NextSeq 500. TCRdb applied fastp at Q25 and MiXCR to the public reads, then kept only in-frame beta chains. CDR3 protein duplicates are merged, each entry listing the most common genes and DNA. The sample table holds tens of thousands of distinct CDR3 sequences, of which over 10% were seen once. The ten most abundant clones make up roughly a tenth of the sample. The sample taken for sequencing was whole blood. These TCRs come from an adult who was a healthcare worker with PCR-confirmed SARS-CoV-2 infection or an uninfected control (not recorded which).

The gene calls are TRBV20-1 and TRBJ1-1; a weak D match, TRBD1 (6 bases). Germline V gene data show CDR1 as DFQATT and CDR2 as SNEGSKA (reference sequence). The CDR3 has 13 amino acids. Here the CDR3 reads CRAREGGRTEAFF. The CDR3 coding sequence is TGCAGAGCCCGAGAAGGGGGTCGGACTGAAGCTTTCTTT.

This clonotype turned up a few times. This sequence joins TRBV28 and TRBJ1-2; D gene unclear. Trimming took 6 bases from V and 6 from J, leaving 8 bases between them. The germline CDR1 and CDR2 sequences are MDHEN and SYDVKM. CDR3 length: 11 residues. The CDR3 loop is CASRFSDGYTF. The CDR3 DNA reads as TGTGCCAGCAGGTTTAGTGATGGCTACACCTTC.

This clonotype came up many times. The chain couples TRBV28 to TRBJ1-1, with a tentative D call TRBD1 (5 bases). CDR3 length equals 15 residues. V lost 4 bases, J lost 0 bases, and 12 bases lay in between. Germline loops: CDR1 MDHEN, CDR2 SYDVKM. The chain's CDR3 is CASSSPGPMNTEAFF. CDR3 DNA: TGTGCCAGCAGTTCACCGGGACCCATGAACACTGAAGCTTTCTTT.

This clonotype was seen many times. The CDR3 is CSTSKDLYVSQPQHF. The DNA of the CDR3 is TGCAGTACATCTAAGGATCTTTACGTGAGTCAGCCCCAGCATTTT. This sequence joins TRBV20-1 and TRBJ1-5; D is ambiguous. The CDR3 contains 15 residues. Trimming stripped 8 bases from V and 6 bases from J, with 23 bases between. Germline lookup yields CDR1 DFQATT and CDR2 SNEGSKA (reference sequence).

The rearrangement uses TRBV18 and TRBJ1-1, with D uncertain. The CDR3 has 13 amino acids. Germline CDR1 and CDR2: KGHSH and LQKENI. V lost 6 bases and J lost 5, with 13 bases in between. CDR3 in DNA: TGTGCCAGCTCCCAAGTCGGTGGGACTGAAGCTTTCTTT. As protein: CASSQVGGTEAFF.

The chain recombines TRBV2 with TRBJ2-7; 7 bases map to TRBD1. The CDR3 runs to 14 residues. V was pared by 8 bases and J by 2 bases, with 9 bases of the junction left unmatched. Germline CDR1 is SNHLY and CDR2 is FYNNEI. The CDR3 nucleotides read TGTGCCAGCGAAACCCGGGACAGAACCTACGAGCAGTACTTC. Translated: CASETRDRTYEQYF.

This clonotype was seen ten or more times. The rearrangement uses TRBV7-9 and TRBJ2-7; D may be TRBD1 (5 bases). The length of the CDR3 is 14 residues. Germline CDR1 reads SEHNR; CDR2 reads FQNEAQ (reference sequence). Trimming took 4 bases from V and 2 from J, leaving 12 bases between them. CDR3 sequence reads: CASSYEQATYEQYF. CDR3 DNA sequence: TGTGCCAGCAGCTACGAACAGGCGACCTACGAGCAGTACTTC.

In this sample, this clonotype turned up many times. V and J are TRBV12-5 and TRBJ2-7; 7 nucleotides align to TRBD1. This CDR3 has 15 amino acids. Germline V lookup: CDR1 LGHNT, CDR2 FRNRAP. After removal of 1 base from V and 0 bases from J, the junction contained 3 bases not matched to a gene. The DNA for the CDR3 is TGTGCTAGTGGTTTGGGGACAGGCGGCTCCTACGAGCAGTACTTC. Translation: CASGLGTGGSYEQYF.

The CDR3 DNA sequence: TGTGCCAGCGGAAGGCCCGACCAAGTTTCTGGGGCCAACGTCCTGACTTTC. It codes for CASGRPDQVSGANVLTF. The genes are TRBV6-5 and TRBJ2-6; no clear D. There are 17 residues in the CDR3. CDR1 is MNHEY and CDR2 is SVGAGI in the germline V gene. Between the trimmed V and J ends, which lost 8 bases and 1 base, there was a span of 18 bases.

This clonotype appeared many times. The chain is built from TRBV18 and TRBJ1-1; 9 bases agree with TRBD1. Looked up from germline, CDR1 is KGHSH and CDR2 is LQKENI. The CDR3 length is 15 residues. V lost 5 bases and J lost 0; bases outside the gene matches: 4. CDR3 nucleotides: TGTGCCAGCTCATCCAGGACAGGGGTGAACACTGAAGCTTTCTTT. This encodes CASSSRTGVNTEAFF. The entire variable domain, with the rest obtained from reference TRBV18 and TRBJ1-1, is as follows: NAGVMQNPRHLVRRRGQEARLRCSPMKGHSHVYWYRQLPEEGLKFMVYLQKENIIDESGMPKERFSAEFPKEGPSILRIQQVVRGDSAAYFCASSSRTGVNTEAFFGQGTRLTVV.